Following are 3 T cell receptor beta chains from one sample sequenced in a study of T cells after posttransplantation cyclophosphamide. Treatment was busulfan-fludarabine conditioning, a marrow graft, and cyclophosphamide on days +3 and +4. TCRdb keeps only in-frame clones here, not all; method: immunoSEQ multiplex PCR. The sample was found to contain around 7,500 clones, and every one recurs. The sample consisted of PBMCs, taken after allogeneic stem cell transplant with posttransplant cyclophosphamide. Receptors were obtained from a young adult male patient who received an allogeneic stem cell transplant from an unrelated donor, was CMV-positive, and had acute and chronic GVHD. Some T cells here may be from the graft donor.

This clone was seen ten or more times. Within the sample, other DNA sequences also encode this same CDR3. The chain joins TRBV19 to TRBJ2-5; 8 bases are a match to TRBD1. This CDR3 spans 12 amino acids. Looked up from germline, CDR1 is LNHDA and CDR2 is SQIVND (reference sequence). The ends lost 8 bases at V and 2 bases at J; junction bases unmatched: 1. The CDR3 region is CASRQGQETQYF. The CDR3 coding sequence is TGTGCCAGTCGACAGGGGCAAGAGACCCAGTACTTC. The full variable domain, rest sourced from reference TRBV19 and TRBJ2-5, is DGGITQSPKYLFRKEGQNVTLSCEQNLNHDAMYWYRQDPGQGLRLIYYSQIVNDFQKGDIAEGYSVSREKKESFPLTVTSAQKNPTAFYLCASRQGQETQYFGPGTRLLVL.

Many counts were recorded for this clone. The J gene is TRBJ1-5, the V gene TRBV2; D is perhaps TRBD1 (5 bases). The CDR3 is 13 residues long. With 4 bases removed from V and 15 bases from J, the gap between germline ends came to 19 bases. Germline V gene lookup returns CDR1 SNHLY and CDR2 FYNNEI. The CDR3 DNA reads TGTGCCAGCAGTGTTTCAGTTCCGGGGGTGAGGCATTTT. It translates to CASSVSVPGVRHF.

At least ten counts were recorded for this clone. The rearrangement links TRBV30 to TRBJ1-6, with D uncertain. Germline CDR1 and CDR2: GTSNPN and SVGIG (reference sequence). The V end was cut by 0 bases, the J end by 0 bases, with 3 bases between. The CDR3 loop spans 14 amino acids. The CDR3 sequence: CAWSVNSYNSPLHF. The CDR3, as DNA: TGTGCCTGGAGTGTTAACTCCTATAATTCACCCCTCCACTTT.